This entry is about one TCR beta chain. Antigen unknown. This specimen belongs to a study of graft-versus-host responses after intestinal transplantation. Study information: Multivisceral, liver-intestinal, or isolated intestinal transplants were performed in recipients. Tacrolimus plus steroids were given to all recipients for roughly three years, preceded by anti-thymocyte globulin induction.

Data came from immunoSEQ multiplex PCR; TCRdb stores just in-frame clones and leaves some out. The sample contains tens of thousands of clones, roughly 92% of which appear only once. Study-wide results and caveats: High graft-versus-host to host-versus-graft clonal ratios were found in allografts of patients who had graft-donor T cell macrochimerism. Recipient bone marrow held GvH clones, some seen earlier in ileum or blood.

The CDR3 length is 15 residues. V gave up 5 bases and J gave up 4 bases, with 15 bases separating them. CDR1 is LNHDA and CDR2 is SQIVND in the germline V gene (reference sequence). The source is a human donor who was the organ donor for an intestinal transplant. This chain links TRBV19 with TRBJ2-1; no clear D. Sequenced material: unstimulated CD8+ T cells sorted from spleen or lymph node cells, taken before transplant. The CDR3 here is CASSPRPLNYNEQFF. CDR3 in DNA: TGTGCCAGTAGTCCAAGACCCCTAAATTACAATGAGCAGTTCTTC.